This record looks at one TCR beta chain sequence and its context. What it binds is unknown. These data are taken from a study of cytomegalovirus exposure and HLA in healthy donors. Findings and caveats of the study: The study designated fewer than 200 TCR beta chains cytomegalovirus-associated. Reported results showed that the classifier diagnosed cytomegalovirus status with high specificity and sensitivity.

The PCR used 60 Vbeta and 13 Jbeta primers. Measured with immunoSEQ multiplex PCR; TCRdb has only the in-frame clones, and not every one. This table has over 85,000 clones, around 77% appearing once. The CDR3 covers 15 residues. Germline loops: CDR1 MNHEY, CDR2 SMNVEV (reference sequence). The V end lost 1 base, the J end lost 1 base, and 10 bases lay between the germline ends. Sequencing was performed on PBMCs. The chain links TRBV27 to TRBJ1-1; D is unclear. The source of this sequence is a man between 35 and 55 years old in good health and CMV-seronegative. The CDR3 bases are TGTGCCAGCAGTTTATGGTCCTCGGGGAACACTGAAGCTTTCTTT. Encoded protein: CASSLWSSGNTEAFF.